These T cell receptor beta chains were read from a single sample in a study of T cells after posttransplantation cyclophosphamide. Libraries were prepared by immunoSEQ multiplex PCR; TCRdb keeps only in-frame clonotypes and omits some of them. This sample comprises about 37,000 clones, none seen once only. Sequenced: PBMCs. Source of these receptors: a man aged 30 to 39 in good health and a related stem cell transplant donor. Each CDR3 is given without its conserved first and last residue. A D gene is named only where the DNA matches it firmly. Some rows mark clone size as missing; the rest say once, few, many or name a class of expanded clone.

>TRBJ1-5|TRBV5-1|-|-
ASSLGLSENSNQPQH
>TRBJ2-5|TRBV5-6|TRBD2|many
ASSWSLAGGRETQY
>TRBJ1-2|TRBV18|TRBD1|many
ASSQTAGQGGGYT
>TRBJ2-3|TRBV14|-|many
ASSLYSDSPTDTQY
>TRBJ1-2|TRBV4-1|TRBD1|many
ASSRVTTGTGAYGYT
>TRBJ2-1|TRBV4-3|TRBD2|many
ASSQASGGLGYEQF
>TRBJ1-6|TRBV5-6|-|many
ASRRTDFYNSPLH
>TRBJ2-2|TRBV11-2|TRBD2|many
ASSSRSSGRPNTGELF
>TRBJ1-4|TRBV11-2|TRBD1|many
ASSSGQAGMKLF
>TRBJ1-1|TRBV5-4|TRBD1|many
ASSLPTGDTEAF
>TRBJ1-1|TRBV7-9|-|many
ASSSSSHTEAF
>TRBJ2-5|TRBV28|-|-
ASSFGGNQETQY
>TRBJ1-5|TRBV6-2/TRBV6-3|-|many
ASTMGLNQPQH
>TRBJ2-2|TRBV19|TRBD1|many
ASSPSSAGQGTGELF
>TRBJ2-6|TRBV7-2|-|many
ASPGFGVANVLT
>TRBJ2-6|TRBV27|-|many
ASSPGQFASGANVLT
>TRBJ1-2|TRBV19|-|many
ASSIGAEYGYT
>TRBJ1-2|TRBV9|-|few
ASSVGGSGGGYGYT
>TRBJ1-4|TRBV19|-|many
ATRKPANEKLF
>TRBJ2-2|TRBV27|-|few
ASSSLQYPQGELF
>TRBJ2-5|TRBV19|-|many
ASSIGGLEETQY
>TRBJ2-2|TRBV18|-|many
ASSPIRGSNTGELF
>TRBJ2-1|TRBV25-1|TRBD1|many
ATGTGIEYEQF
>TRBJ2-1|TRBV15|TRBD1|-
ATSVPGQGGDEQF
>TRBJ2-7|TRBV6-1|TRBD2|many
ASSVLAGVTYEQY
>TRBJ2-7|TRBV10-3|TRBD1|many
AISELGQGAGEQY
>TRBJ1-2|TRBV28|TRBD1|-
ASSLTSTGGIYGYT
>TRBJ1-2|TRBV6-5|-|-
ASSYSTGNYGYT
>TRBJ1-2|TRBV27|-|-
ASSLLSYGYT
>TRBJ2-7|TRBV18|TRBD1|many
ASSPGTGNYEQY
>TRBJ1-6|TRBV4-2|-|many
ASGKTNSPLH
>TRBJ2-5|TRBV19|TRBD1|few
ASSVQGLRLETQY
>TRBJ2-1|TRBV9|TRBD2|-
ASSVAGVAGGTPMEYEQF
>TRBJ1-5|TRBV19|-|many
ASSIEAGFRQPQH
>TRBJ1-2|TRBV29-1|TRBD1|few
SAKPDRGDYGYT
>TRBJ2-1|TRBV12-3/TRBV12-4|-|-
ASSLRDEQF
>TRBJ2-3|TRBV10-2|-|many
ATSHRAVHTQY
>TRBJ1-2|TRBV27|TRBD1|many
ASSPPGQPRGYT
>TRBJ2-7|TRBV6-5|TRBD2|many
ASRELAGAPYEQY
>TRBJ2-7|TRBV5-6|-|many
ASSFRGAYEQY
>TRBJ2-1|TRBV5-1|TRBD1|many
ASSRSYRDRGSSYNEQF
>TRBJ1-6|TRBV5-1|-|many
ASSSGPRDSPLH
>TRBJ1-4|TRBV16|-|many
ASSRLRELNEKLF
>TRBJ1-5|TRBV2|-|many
ASRDTGLNQPQH
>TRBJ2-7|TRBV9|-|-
ACFFKQKTAYEQY
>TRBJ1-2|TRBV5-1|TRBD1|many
ASSRDRNYGYT
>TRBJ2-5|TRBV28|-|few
ASSQQGPETQY
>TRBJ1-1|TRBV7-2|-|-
ASSWSGGMNTEAF
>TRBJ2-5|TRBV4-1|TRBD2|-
ASSQPAGAQETQY
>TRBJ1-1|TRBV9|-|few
ASSPTGLTLEGLNTEAF
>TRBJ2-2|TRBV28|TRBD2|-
ASIEAGVTGELF
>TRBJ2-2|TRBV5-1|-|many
ASSLATQGGVGELF
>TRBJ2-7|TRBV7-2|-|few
ASSSATGSYEQY
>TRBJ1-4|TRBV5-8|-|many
ASSLGQGLNEKLF